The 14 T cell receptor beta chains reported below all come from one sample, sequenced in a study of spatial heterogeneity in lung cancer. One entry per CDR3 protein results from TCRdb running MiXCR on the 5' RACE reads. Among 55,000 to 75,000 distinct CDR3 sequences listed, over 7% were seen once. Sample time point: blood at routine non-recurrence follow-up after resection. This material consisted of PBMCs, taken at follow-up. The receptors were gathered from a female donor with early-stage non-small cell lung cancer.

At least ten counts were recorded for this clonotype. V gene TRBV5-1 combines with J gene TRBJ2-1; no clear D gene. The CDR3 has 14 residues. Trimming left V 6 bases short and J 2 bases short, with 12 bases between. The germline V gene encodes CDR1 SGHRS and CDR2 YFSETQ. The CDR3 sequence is CASTQGSPYNEQFF. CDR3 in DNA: TGCGCCAGCACCCAAGGCTCTCCCTACAATGAGCAGTTCTTC. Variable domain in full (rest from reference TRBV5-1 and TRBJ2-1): KAGVTQTPRYLIKTRGQQVTLSCSPISGHRSVSWYQQTPGQGLQFLFEYFSETQRNKGNFPGRFSGRQFSNSRSEMNVSTLELGDSALYLCASTQGSPYNEQFFGPGTRLTVL.

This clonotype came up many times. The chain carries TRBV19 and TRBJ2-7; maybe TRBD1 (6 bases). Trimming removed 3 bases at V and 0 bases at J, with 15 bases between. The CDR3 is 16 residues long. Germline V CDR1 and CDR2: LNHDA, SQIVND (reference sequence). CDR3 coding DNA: TGTGCCAGTAGTATCTTCCCGCCGACAGGCTCCTACGAGCAGTACTTC. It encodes CASSIFPPTGSYEQYF.

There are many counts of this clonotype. DNA for the CDR3: TGCGCCAGCAGCCCCGGACCCTCGAACACCGGGGAGCTGTTTTTT. Translation gives CASSPGPSNTGELFF. The V call is TRBV5-1, the J call TRBJ2-2; D is unresolved. This CDR3 has 15 residues. CDR1 and CDR2 from the germline V gene are SGHRS and YFSETQ. Trimming took off 4 bases at V and 0 bases at J, with 10 bases between the two ends.

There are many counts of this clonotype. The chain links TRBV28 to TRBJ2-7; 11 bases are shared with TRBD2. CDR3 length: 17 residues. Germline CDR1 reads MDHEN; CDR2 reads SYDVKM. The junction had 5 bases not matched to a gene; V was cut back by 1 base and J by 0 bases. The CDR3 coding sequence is TGTGCCAGCAGTTTATCCCTCGGGACTAGCGGCTCCTACGAGCAGTACTTC. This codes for CASSLSLGTSGSYEQYF.

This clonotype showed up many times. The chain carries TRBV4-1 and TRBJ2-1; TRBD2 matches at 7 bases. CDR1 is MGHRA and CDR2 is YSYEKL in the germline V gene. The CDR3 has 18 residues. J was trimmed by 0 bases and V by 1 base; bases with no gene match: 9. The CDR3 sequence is CASSQGKGGPISYNEQFF. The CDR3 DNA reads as TGCGCCAGCAGCCAAGGTAAGGGAGGGCCGATCTCCTACAATGAGCAGTTCTTC.

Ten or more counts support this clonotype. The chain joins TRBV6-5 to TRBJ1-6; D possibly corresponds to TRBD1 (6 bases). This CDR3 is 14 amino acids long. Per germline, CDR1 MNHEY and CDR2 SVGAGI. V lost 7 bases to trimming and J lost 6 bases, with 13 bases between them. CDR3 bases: TGTGCCAGCAAAGGGACAAGCGTTAATTCACCCCTCCACTTT. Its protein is CASKGTSVNSPLHF.

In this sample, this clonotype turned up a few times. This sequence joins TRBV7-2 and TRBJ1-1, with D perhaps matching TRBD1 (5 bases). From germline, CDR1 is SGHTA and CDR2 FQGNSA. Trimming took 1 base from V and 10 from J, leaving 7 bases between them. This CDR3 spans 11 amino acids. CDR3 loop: CASSLGDVAFF. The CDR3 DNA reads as TGTGCCAGCAGCTTAGGGGACGTAGCTTTCTTT.

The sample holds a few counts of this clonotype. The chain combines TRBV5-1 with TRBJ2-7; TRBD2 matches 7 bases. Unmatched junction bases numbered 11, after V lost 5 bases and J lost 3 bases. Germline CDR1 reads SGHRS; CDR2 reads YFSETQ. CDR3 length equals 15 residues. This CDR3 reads CASRPGVAGVYEQYF. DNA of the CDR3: TGCGCCAGCAGGCCTGGGGTCGCGGGAGTCTACGAGCAGTACTTC.

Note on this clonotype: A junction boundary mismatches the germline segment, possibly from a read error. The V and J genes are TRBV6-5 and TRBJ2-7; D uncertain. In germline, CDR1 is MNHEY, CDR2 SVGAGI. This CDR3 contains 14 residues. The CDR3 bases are TGTGTCAGCAGTCCCTCGTCGGCACGCTACGAGCAGTACTTC. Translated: CVSSPSSARYEQYF.

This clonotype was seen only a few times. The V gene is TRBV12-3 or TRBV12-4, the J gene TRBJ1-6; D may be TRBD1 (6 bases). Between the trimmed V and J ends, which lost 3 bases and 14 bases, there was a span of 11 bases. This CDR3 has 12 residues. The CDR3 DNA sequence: TGTGCCAGCAGTTTGGTTGGACAGTCCCTCCACTTT. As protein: CASSLVGQSLHF.

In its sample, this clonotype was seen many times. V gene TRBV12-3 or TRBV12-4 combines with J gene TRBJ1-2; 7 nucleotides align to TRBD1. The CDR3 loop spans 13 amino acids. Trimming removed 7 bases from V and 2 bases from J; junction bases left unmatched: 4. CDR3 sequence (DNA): TGTGCCAGCACCGCGGACAGGAACTATGGCTACACCTTC. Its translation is CASTADRNYGYTF.

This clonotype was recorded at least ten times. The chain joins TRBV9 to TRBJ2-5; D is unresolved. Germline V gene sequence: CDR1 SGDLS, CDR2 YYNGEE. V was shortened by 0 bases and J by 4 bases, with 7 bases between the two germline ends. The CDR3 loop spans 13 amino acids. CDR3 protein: CASSVGSGETQYF. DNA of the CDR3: TGTGCCAGCAGCGTAGGTTCGGGAGAGACCCAGTACTTC.

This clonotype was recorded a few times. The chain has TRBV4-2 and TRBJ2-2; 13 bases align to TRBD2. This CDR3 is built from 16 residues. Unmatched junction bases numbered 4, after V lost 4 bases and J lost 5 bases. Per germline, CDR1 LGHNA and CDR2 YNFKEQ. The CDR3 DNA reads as TGTGCCAGCAGCCCGCAACTAGCGGGAGGGACCGGGGAGCTGTTTTTT. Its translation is CASSPQLAGGTGELFF.

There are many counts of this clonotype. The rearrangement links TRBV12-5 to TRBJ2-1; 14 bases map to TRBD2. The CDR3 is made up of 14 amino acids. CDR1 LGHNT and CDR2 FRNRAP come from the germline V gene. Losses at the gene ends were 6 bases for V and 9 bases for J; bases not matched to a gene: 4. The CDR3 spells CASGSGLAGAEQFF. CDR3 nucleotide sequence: TGTGCTAGTGGATCGGGACTAGCGGGAGCTGAGCAGTTCTTC.